Listed below are T cell receptor beta chains from one sample, sequenced in a study of cytomegalovirus exposure and HLA in healthy donors. Generated by immunoSEQ multiplex PCR, the TCRdb table keeps only in-frame clones and is missing some. The sample includes 50,000 or so clones, 72% of them seen just once. The specimen was PBMCs. These receptors were obtained from a man in his thirties or forties in good health and CMV-seronegative. The CDR3 runs from the conserved cysteine through the conserved F or W. D genes are given only for firm matches. The size of a clone is reported for some rows only, either as once, few or many, or as a class for expanded clones.

len	v_gene	d_gene	j_gene	abundance	CDR3nt	CDR3aa
17	TRBV4-2	TRBD1	TRBJ2-5	large	TGTGCCAGCAGCCAAGGGACAGGGAAGGGGTTTGGAGAGACCCAGTACTTC	CASSQGTGKGFGETQYF
15	TRBV19	NA	TRBJ2-7	NA	TGTGCCAGTACTCCCGGGGGCGGGGGATTCTACGAGCAGTACTTC	CASTPGGGGFYEQYF
15	TRBV11-2	TRBD2	TRBJ2-7	NA	TGTGCCAGCAGCTTAGACGGGAGGACCCATTACGAGCAGTACTTC	CASSLDGRTHYEQYF
14	TRBV5-1	NA	TRBJ2-7	NA	TGCGCCAGCAGCTTGGGGACCTCAGGGGAAAAGCAGTACTTC	CASSLGTSGEKQYF
13	TRBV6-1	NA	TRBJ1-5	NA	TGTGCCAGCAGTGAAGCGGCATTACAGCCCCAGCATTTT	CASSEAALQPQHF
15	TRBV18	NA	TRBJ2-5	once	TGTGCCAGCTCACCGAAAGCCTGGGGGCGAGAGACCCAGTACTTC	CASSPKAWGRETQYF
15	TRBV9	TRBD2	TRBJ2-3	NA	TGTGCCAGCAGCGCTAGCGGGAGGGCCGCAGATACGCAGTATTTT	CASSASGRAADTQYF
13	TRBV29-1	NA	TRBJ2-7	NA	TGCAGCGTTCTAGGTAATTCGGTGTACGAGCAGTACTTC	CSVLGNSVYEQYF
20	TRBV18	TRBD2	TRBJ2-1	NA	TGTGCCAGCTCACCGACTAGCGGGAGGGCTTCCATCTCTTTGGACAATGAGCAGTTCTTC	CASSPTSGRASISLDNEQFF
15	TRBV5-8	NA	TRBJ2-4	NA	TGTGCCAGCAGCCCGGGGGAGGTCGGTCTTGACATTCAGTACTTC	CASSPGEVGLDIQYF
15	TRBV16	NA	TRBJ1-1	NA	TGTGCCAGCAGCCCTTGGGGGGGTCTGAACACTGAAGCTTTCTTT	CASSPWGGLNTEAFF
13	TRBV5-6	TRBD2	TRBJ2-5	NA	TGTGCCAGCCGGCGGGAGGAAGGGGAGACCCAGTACTTC	CASRREEGETQYF
13	TRBV10-3	NA	TRBJ2-5	few	TGTGCCATCAGTGATCCAGTCCAAGAGACCCAGTACTTC	CAISDPVQETQYF
15	TRBV27	TRBD2	TRBJ2-7	NA	TGTGCCAGCAGTCCCCAAGCGGGAGGCGTCTTCGAGCAGTACTTC	CASSPQAGGVFEQYF
16	TRBV5-1	TRBD1	TRBJ1-4	few	TGCGCCAGCAGCCGTAGTGAGGGGGCAAATGATGAAAAACTGTTTTTT	CASSRSEGANDEKLFF
14	TRBV28	NA	TRBJ2-7	NA	TGTGCCAGCAGTTTCGTCGGAGAGGCCTACGAGCAGTACTTC	CASSFVGEAYEQYF
15	TRBV5-4	TRBD2	TRBJ2-5	NA	TGTGCCAGCAGCTGGAGACTAGCGGGAGTAGAGACCCAGTACTTC	CASSWRLAGVETQYF
15	TRBV5-4	TRBD2	TRBJ2-1	NA	TGTGCCAGCAGCATCACTAGCGGGAGGGCCAATGAGCAGTTCTTC	CASSITSGRANEQFF
15	TRBV18	TRBD1	TRBJ2-5	NA	TGTGCCAGCTCACCGCGGACAGGGACGGCGGAGACCCAGTACTTC	CASSPRTGTAETQYF
15	TRBV6-5	TRBD1	TRBJ1-5	NA	TGTGCCAGCAGTTACCAGGGGGCGGCCGATCAGCCCCAGCATTTT	CASSYQGAADQPQHF
11	TRBV6-5	NA	TRBJ2-3	NA	TGTGCCAGCAGTTACCGGGACAAGGAGTATTTT	CASSYRDKEYF
15	TRBV5-4	NA	TRBJ1-2	few	TGTGCCAGCAGCCCCGACAGGCTTACATACTATGGCTACACCTTC	CASSPDRLTYYGYTF
16	TRBV5-5	TRBD2	TRBJ2-7	NA	TGTGCCAGCAGCTTGGTGGCTAGCGGGAGGGCCTACGAGCAGTACTTC	CASSLVASGRAYEQYF
15	TRBV10-2	NA	TRBJ2-7	NA	TGCGCCAGCAGTGAGTCGGGCGTGAGCTCCTACGAGCAGTACTTC	CASSESGVSSYEQYF
12	TRBV30	NA	TRBJ1-1	NA	TGTGCCTGGAGCCCCATACAGGGTCGGGCTTTCTTT	CAWSPIQGRAFF
16	TRBV6-5	TRBD2	TRBJ2-7	NA	TGTGCCAGCAGTTACTCCAAACTAGCGGGCCACTACGAGCAGTACTTC	CASSYSKLAGHYEQYF
15	TRBV21-1	NA	TRBJ1-5	once	TGTGCCAGCAGCGGCGGGCGACAGGGAAATCAGCCCCAGCATTTT	CASSGGRQGNQPQHF
15	TRBV4-1	TRBD1	TRBJ1-2	NA	TGCGCCAGCAGCCAAGGTGCTGGGACAGGCCAAGGCTACACCTTC	CASSQGAGTGQGYTF